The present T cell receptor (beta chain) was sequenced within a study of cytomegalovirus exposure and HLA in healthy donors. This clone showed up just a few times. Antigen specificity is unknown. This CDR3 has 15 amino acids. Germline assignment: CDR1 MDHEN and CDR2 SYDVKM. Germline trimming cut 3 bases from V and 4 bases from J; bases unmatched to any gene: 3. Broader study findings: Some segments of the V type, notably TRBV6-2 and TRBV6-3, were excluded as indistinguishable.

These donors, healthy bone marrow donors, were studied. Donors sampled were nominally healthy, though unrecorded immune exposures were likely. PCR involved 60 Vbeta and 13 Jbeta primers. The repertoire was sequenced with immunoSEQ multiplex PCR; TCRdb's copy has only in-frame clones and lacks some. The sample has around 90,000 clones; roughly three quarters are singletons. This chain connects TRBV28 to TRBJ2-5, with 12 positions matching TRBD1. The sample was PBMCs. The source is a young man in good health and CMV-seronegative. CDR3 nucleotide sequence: TGTGCCAGCAGTTTGTTGGGACAGGGGGCAGAGACCCAGTACTTC. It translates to CASSLLGQGAETQYF.